What follows are 5 T cell receptor beta chains derived from one specimen sequenced in a study of regulatory T cells in long-lasting Graves disease. The time point is: newly diagnosed GD, antithyroid drugs for less than 3 months. The authors made the TCR library using RNA they extracted from PBMCs. Arm-PCR with iRepertoire HTBI primers amplified the CDR3 regions for these TCR beta libraries. TCRdb re-analysed the multiplex PCR reads in MiXCR, keeping a single row per CDR3 protein. This sample has about 530,000 distinct CDR3 sequences, with roughly 16% found just once. The sample was also linked to a second study, of T cells in Graves' hyperthyroidism and ophthalmopathy.

Sequencing was performed on peripheral blood mononuclear cells (PBMCs), taken at new diagnosis, from a patient treated with antithyroid drugs. The source is a woman aged 35 to 59 with Graves disease.

This clonotype has more than one count but fewer than ten. CDR3 sequence reads: CASSSGGTANQPQHF. CDR3 DNA sequence: TGTGCCAGCAGCTCTGGGGGGACAGCGAATCAGCCCCAGCATTTT. The chain carries TRBV5-8 and TRBJ1-5; 7 bases agree with TRBD1. Germline CDR1 SGHTS, CDR2 YDEGEE. V trimming: 3 bases; J trimming: 4 bases; junction bases outside the gene matches: 7. The CDR3 runs to 15 residues.

This chain links TRBV29-1 with TRBJ2-2, with 11 positions matching TRBD1. Germline V gene lookup returns CDR1 SQVTM and CDR2 ANQGSEA. With V trimmed by 2 bases and J by 6 bases, 8 bases remained unmatched. The CDR3 spans 16 residues. The CDR3 sequence is CSVELLDRGLAGELFF. CDR3 sequence (DNA): TGCAGCGTTGAACTGTTGGACAGGGGGCTGGCCGGGGAGCTGTTTTTT.

This clonotype was recorded many times. The chain employs TRBV7-9 and TRBJ2-7; perhaps TRBD1 as D (5 bases). The CDR3 runs to 15 residues. The V gene lost 6 bases and the J gene lost 2 bases, with 17 bases spanning the gap. CDR1 is SEHNR and CDR2 is FQNEAQ in the germline V gene (reference sequence). As DNA, the CDR3 is TGTGCCAGCAGTCTTGCTCAGGGAAGGACCTACGAGCAGTACTTC. Translating gives CASSLAQGRTYEQYF.

This clonotype was counted between two and nine times. The CDR3 DNA reads TGTGCCATCAACCGACAGGGCCCTAATTCACCCCTCCACTTT. It translates to CAINRQGPNSPLHF. The chain is built from TRBV10-3 and TRBJ1-6, with 7 bases that match TRBD1. V trimming: 7 bases; J trimming: 6 bases; junction bases outside the gene matches: 6. Germline V gene lookup returns CDR1 ENHRY and CDR2 SYGVKD. The CDR3 spans 14 residues.

This clonotype was observed many times. The chain is built from TRBV6-1 and TRBJ2-1, with a tentative D call TRBD1 (6 bases). Germline lookup yields CDR1 MNHNS and CDR2 SASEGT. Trimming pared 4 bases from V and 7 bases from J, leaving 11 bases between. The CDR3 has 13 amino acids. The CDR3 here is CASSVQGRNEQFF. In nucleotides, the CDR3 is TGTGCCAGCAGTGTTCAGGGGCGGAATGAGCAGTTCTTC.